This note documents a single T cell receptor (beta chain) sequence. Its antigen is unknown. The data were obtained in a study of glioma-infiltrating T cells. Study outcomes and limitations: Very few CDR3 sequences were shared between tissue and blood.

The CDR3 has 13 residues. Germline-derived CDR1 and CDR2 are MNHEY and SVGAGI. The V gene lost 7 bases and the J gene lost 12 bases, with 22 bases spanning the gap. TCR alpha and beta CDR3 regions were amplified from RNA using iRepertoire nested multiplex PCR. Tissue mRNA or PBMC total RNA, about 90-400 ng, went into one-step reverse transcription and amplification. One entry per CDR3 protein, called by TCRdb with MiXCR from the multiplex PCR reads. The repertoire holds approximately 190,000 distinct CDR3 sequences, with 32% as singletons. The sample comprised glioma tissue, nonneoplastic brain tissue, or PBMCs (not recorded which). The rearrangement uses TRBV6-5 and TRBJ2-7, with D unresolved. The clonotype was recovered from a human donor with low-grade glioma or glioblastoma, undergoing nonglioma brain surgery, or in good health (not recorded which). The CDR3 bases are TGTGCCAGCAATATTAACACCTTCTACGATCGGTACTTC. Protein: CASNINTFYDRYF.